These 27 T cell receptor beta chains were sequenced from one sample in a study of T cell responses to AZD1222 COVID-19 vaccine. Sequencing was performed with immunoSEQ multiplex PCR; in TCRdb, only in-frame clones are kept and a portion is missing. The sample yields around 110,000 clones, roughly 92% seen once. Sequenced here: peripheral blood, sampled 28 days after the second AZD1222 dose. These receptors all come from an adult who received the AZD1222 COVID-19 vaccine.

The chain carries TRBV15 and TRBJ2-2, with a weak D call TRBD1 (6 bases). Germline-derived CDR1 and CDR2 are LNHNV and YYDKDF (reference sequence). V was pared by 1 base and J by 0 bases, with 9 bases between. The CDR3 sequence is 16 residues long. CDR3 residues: CATSRGKGANTGELFF. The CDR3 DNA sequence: TGTGCCACCAGCAGAGGGAAGGGGGCGAACACCGGGGAGCTGTTTTTT.

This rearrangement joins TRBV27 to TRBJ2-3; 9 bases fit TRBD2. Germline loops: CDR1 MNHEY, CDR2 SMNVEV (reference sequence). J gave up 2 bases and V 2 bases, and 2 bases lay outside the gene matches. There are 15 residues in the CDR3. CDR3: CASSLLAGLTDTQYF. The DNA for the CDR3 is TGTGCCAGCAGTTTACTAGCGGGGCTCACAGATACGCAGTATTTT.

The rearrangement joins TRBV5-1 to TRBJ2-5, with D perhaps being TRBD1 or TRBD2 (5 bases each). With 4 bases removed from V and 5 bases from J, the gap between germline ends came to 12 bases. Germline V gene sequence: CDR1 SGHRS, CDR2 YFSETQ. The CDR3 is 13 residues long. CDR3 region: CASSMGPGETQYF. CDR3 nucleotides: TGCGCCAGCAGCATGGGACCAGGGGAGACCCAGTACTTC.

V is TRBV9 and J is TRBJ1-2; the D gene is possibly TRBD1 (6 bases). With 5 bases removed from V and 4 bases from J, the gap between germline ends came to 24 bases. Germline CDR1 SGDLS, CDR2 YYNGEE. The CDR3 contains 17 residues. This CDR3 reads CASSPTLWTETFYGYTF. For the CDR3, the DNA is TGTGCCAGCAGTCCAACGCTTTGGACAGAAACATTCTATGGCTACACCTTC.

The CDR3 nucleotides are TGTGCCAGCAGTGATCGGACTTACGAGCAGTTCTTC. This codes for CASSDRTYEQFF. V is TRBV6-1 and J is TRBJ2-1; the D gene is possibly TRBD2 (5 bases). Per germline, CDR1 MNHNS and CDR2 SASEGT. The V and J ends lost 3 bases and 10 bases respectively, with 10 bases between them. CDR3 length: 12 amino acids.

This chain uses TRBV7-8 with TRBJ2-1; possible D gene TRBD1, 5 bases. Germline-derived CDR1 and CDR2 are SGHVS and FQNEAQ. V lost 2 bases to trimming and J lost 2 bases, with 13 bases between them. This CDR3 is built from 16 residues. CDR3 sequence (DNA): TGTGCCAGCAGCTTATCGCAGGGTGGGACCTACAATGAGCAGTTCTTC. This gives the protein CASSLSQGGTYNEQFF.

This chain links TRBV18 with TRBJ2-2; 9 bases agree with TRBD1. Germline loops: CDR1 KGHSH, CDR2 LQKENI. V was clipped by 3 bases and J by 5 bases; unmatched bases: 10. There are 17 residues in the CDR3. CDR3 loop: CASSPIPSGQGTGELFF. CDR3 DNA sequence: TGTGCCAGCTCACCCATCCCAAGCGGACAGGGGACCGGGGAGCTGTTTTTT.

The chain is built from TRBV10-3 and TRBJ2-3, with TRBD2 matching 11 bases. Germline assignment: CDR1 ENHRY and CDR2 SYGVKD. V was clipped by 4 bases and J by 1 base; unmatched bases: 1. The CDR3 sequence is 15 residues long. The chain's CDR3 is CAISGLAGRTDTQYF. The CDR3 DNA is TGTGCCATCAGTGGACTAGCGGGACGCACAGATACGCAGTATTTT.

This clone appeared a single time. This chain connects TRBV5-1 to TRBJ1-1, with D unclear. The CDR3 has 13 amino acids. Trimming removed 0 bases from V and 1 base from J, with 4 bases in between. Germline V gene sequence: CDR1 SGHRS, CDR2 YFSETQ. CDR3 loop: CASSLDRNTEAFF. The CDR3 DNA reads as TGCGCCAGCAGCTTGGACAGGAACACTGAAGCTTTCTTT.

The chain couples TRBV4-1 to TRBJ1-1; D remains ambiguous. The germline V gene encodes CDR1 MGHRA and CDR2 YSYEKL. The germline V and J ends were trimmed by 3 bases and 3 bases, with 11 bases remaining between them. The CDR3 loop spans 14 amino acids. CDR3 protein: CASSHEPTDTEAFF. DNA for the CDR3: TGCGCCAGCAGCCACGAACCTACAGACACTGAAGCTTTCTTT.

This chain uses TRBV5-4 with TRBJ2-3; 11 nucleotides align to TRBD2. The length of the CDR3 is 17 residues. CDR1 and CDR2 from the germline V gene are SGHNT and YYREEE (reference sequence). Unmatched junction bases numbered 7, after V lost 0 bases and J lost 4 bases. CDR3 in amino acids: CASSLGPGTSGSDTQYF. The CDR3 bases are TGTGCCAGCAGCTTGGGCCCCGGGACTAGCGGCTCAGATACGCAGTATTTT.

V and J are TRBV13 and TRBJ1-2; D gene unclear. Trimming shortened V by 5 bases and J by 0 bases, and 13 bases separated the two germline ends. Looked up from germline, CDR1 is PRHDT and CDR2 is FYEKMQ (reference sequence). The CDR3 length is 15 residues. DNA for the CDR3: TGTGCCAGCAGCACCCGAGGGATCGCTAACTATGGCTACACCTTC. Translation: CASSTRGIANYGYTF.

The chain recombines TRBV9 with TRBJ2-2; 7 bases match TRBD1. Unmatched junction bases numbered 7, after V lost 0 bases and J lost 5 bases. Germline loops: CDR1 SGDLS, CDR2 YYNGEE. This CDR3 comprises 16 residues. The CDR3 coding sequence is TGTGCCAGCAGCGTAGGATACAGGGGATGGACCGGGGAGCTGTTTTTT. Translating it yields CASSVGYRGWTGELFF. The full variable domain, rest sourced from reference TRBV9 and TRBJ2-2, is DSGVTQTPKHLITATGQRVTLRCSPRSGDLSVYWYQQSLDQGLQFLIQYYNGEERAKGNILERFSAQQFPDLHSELNLSSLELGDSALYFCASSVGYRGWTGELFFGEGSRLTVL.

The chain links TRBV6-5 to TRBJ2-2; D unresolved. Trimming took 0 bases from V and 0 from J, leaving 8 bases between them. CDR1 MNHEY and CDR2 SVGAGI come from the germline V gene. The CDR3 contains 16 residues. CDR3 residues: CASSYSLPANTGELFF. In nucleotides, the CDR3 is TGTGCCAGCAGTTACTCTCTACCGGCGAACACCGGGGAGCTGTTTTTT.

CDR3 in DNA: TGTGCCAGCAGTAGGACAGGAAATAGCAATCAGCCCCAGCATTTT. This codes for CASSRTGNSNQPQHF. The J gene is TRBJ1-5, the V gene TRBV28; 7 nucleotides line up with TRBD1. The CDR3 is made up of 15 amino acids. CDR1 and CDR2 from the germline V gene are MDHEN and SYDVKM. Trimming at V came to 5 bases and at J to 0 bases, leaving 4 bases not matched to a gene.

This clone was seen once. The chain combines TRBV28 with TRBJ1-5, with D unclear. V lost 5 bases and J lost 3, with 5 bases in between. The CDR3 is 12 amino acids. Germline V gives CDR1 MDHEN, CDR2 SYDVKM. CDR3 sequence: CASSPPNQPQHF. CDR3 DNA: TGTGCCAGCAGTCCCCCCAATCAGCCCCAGCATTTT.

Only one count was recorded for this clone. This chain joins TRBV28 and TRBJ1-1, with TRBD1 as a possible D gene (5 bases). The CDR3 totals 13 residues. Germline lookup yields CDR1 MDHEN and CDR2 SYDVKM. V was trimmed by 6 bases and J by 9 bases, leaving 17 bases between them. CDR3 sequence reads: CASRRPGVTKAFF. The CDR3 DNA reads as TGTGCCAGCAGGCGTCCGGGGGTTACAAAAGCTTTCTTT.

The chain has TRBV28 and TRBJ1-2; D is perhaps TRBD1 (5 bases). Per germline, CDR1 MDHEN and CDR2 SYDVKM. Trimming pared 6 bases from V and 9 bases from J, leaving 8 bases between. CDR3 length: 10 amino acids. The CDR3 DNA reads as TGTGCCAGCAGCTCGGACAGCTACACCTTC. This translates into CASSSDSYTF.

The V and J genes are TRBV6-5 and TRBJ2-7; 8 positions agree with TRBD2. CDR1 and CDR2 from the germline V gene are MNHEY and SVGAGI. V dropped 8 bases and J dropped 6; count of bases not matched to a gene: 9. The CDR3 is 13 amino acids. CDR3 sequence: CASHQTAGGEQYF. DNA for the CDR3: TGTGCCAGCCACCAGACGGCGGGAGGCGAGCAGTACTTC.

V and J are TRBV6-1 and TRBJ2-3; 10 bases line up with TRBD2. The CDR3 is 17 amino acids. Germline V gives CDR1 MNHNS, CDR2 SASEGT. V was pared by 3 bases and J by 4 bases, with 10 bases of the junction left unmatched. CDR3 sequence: CASSELSGRAGSDTQYF. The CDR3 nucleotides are TGTGCCAGCAGTGAGTTGAGCGGGAGGGCCGGATCAGATACGCAGTATTTT.

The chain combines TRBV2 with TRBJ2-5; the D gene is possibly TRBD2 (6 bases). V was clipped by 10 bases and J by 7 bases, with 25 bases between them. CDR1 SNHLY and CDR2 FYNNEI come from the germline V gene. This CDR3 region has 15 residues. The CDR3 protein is CATTLEGVTKWTQYF. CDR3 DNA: TGTGCCACTACCCTGGAGGGAGTCACTAAGTGGACCCAGTACTTC. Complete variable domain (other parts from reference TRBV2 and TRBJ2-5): EPEVTQTPSHQVTQMGQEVILRCVPISNHLYFYWYRQILGQKVEFLVSFYNNEISEKSEIFDDQFSVERPDGSNFTLKIRSTKLEDSAMYFCATTLEGVTKWTQYFGPGTRLLVL.

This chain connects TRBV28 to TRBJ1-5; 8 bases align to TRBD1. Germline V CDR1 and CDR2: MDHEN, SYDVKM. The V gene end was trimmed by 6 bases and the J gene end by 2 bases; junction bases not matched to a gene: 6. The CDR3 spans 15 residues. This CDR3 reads CASSNDRGRNQPQHF. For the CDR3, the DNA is TGTGCCAGCAGCAATGACAGGGGTCGCAATCAGCCCCAGCATTTT.

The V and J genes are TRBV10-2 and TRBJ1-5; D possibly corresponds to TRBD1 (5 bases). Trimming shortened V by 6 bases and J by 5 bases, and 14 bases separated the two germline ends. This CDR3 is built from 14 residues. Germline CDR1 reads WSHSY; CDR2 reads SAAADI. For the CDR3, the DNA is TGCGCCAGCAGCGGGACCGCCGATCATCAGCCCCAGCATTTT. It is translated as CASSGTADHQPQHF.

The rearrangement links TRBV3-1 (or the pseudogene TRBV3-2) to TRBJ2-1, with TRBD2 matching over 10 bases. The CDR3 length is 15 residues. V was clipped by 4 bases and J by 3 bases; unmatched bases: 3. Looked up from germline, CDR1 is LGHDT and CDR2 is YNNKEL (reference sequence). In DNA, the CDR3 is TGTGCCAGCAGCCCTATAGCGGGAGGCTACAATGAGCAGTTCTTC. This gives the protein CASSPIAGGYNEQFF.

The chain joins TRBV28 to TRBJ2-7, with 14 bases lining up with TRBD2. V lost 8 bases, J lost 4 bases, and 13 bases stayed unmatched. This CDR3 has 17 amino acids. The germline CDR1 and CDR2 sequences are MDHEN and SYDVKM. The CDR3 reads CASPLGLAGGRSYEQYF. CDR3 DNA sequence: TGTGCCAGCCCCCTAGGACTAGCGGGAGGAAGGAGTTACGAGCAGTACTTC.

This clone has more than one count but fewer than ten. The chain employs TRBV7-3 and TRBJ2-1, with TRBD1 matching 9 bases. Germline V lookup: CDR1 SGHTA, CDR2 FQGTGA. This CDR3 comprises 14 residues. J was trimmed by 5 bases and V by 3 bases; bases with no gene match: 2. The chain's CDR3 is CASSLGQGNNEQFF. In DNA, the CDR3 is TGTGCCAGCAGCTTGGGACAGGGAAACAATGAGCAGTTCTTC.

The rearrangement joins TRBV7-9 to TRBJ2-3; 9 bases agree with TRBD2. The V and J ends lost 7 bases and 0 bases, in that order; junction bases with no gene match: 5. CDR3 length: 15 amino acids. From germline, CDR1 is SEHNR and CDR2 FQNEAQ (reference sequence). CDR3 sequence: CASNGLAPSTDTQYF. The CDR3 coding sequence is TGTGCCAGCAATGGACTAGCGCCTAGCACAGATACGCAGTATTTT.